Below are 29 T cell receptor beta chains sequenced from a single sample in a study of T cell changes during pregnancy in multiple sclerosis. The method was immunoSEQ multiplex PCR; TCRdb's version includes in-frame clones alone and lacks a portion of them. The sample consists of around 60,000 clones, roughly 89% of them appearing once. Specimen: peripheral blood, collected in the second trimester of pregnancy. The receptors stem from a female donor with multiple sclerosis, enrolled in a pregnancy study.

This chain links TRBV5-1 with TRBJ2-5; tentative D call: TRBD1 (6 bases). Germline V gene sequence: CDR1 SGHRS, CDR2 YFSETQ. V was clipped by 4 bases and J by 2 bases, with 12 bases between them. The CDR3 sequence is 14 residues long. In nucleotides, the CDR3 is TGCGCCAGCAGCGCGAGGGGGAATCAAGAGACCCAGTACTTC. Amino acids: CASSARGNQETQYF.

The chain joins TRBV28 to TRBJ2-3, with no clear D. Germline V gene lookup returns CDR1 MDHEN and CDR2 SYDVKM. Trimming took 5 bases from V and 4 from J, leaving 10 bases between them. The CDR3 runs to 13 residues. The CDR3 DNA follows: TGTGCCAGCAGTCCACCGGTTCCAGATACGCAGTATTTT. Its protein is CASSPPVPDTQYF.

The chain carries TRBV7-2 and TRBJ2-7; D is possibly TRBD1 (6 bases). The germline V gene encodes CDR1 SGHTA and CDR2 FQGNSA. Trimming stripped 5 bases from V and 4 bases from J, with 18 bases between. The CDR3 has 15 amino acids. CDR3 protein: CASSLEQGVRYEQYF. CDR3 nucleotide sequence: TGTGCCAGCAGCCTGGAACAGGGTGTCAGGTACGAGCAGTACTTC.

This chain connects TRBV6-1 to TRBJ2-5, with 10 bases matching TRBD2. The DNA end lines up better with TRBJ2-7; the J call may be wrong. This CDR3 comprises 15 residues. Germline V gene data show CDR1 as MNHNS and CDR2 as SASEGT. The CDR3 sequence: CASSEEAGGAYEQYF. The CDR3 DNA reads TGTGCCAGCAGTGAAGAAGCGGGAGGGGCCTACGAGCAGTACTTC.

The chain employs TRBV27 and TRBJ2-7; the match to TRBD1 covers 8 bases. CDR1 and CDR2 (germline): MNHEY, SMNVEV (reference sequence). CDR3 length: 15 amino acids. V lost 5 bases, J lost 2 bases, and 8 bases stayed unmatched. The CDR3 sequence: CASSQPGQVPYEQYF. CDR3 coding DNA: TGTGCCAGCAGTCAACCGGGACAGGTCCCCTACGAGCAGTACTTC.

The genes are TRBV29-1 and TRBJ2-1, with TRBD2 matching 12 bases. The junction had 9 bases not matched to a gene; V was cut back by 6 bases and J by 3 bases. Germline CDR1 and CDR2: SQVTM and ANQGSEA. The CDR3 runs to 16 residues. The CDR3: CSVGRTSGTDYNEQFF. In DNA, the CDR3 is TGCAGCGTCGGGCGGACTAGCGGGACCGACTACAATGAGCAGTTCTTC.

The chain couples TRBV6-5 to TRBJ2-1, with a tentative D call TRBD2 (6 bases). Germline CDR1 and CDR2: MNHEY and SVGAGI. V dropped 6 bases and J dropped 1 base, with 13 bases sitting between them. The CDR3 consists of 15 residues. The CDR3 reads CASRFTSSSYNEQFF. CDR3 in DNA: TGTGCCAGCAGATTTACTAGCTCTTCCTACAATGAGCAGTTCTTC.

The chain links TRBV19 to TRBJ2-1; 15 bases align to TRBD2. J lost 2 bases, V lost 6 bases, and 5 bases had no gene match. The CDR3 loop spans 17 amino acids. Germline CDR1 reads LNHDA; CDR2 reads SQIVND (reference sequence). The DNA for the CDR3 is TGTGCCAGTAGGCGGACTAGCGGGAGGGGGCCCTACAATGAGCAGTTCTTC. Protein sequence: CASRRTSGRGPYNEQFF.

DNA of the CDR3: TGTGCCAGCAGCCAGGGACTAGCGGGGGGCACAGATACGCAGTATTTT. This sequence encodes CASSQGLAGGTDTQYF. The chain joins TRBV7-9 to TRBJ2-3; 14 bases match TRBD2. The CDR3 sequence is 16 residues long. The junction had 2 bases not matched to a gene; V was cut back by 5 bases and J by 1 base. In germline, CDR1 is SEHNR, CDR2 FQNEAQ (reference sequence).

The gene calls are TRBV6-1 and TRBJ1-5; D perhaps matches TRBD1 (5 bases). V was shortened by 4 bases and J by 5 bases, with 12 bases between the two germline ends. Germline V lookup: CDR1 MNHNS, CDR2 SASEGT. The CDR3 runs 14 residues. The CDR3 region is CASSGQGFDQPQHF. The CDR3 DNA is TGTGCCAGCAGTGGGCAGGGTTTCGATCAGCCCCAGCATTTT.

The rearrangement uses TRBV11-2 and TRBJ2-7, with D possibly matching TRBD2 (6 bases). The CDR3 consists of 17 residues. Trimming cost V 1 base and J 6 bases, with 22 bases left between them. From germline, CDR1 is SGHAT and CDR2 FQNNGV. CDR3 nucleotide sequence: TGTGCCAGCAGCTTAGTTAACTGGCGGGGCTCTTCGAGCGAGCAGTACTTC. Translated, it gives CASSLVNWRGSSSEQYF.

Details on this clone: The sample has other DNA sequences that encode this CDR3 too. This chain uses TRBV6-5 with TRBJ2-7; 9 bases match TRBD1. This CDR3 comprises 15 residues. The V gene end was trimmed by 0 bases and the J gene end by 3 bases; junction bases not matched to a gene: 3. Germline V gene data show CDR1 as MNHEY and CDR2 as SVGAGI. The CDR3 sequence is CASSYSGTGNYEQYF. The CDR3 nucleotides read TGTGCCAGCAGTTACTCTGGGACAGGGAACTACGAGCAGTACTTC.

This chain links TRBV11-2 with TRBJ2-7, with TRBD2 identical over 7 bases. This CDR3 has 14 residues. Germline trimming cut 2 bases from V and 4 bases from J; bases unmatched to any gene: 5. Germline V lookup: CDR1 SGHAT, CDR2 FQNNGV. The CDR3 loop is CASSLQAGLYEQYF. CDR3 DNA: TGTGCCAGCAGCTTACAAGCGGGATTATACGAGCAGTACTTC.

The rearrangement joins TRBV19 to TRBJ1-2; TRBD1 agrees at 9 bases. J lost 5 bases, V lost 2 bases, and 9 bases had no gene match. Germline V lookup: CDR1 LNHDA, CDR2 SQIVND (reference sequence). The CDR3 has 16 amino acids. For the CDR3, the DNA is TGTGCCAGTAGTATAACTCGGACAGGGGACCCTTATGGCTACACCTTC. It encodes CASSITRTGDPYGYTF.

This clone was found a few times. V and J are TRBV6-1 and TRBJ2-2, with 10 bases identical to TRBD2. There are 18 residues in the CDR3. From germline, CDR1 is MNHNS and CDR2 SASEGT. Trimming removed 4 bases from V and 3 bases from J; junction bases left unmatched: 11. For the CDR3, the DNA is TGTGCCAGCAGTGGCGGAGCCGGGACTAGCGAGCACACCGGGGAGCTGTTTTTT. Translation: CASSGGAGTSEHTGELFF.

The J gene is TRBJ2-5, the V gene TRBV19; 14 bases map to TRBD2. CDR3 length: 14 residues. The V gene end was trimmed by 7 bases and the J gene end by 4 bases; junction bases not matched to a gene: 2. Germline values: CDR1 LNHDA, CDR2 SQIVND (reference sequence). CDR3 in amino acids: CASTGLAGGETQYF. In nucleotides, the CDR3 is TGTGCCAGTACCGGACTAGCGGGAGGAGAGACCCAGTACTTC.

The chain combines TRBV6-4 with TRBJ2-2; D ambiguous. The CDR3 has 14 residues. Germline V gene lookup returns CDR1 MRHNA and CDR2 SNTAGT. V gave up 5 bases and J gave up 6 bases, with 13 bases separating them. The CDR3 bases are TGTGCCAGCAGTTCTGGGCTCTACGCCGGGGAGCTGTTTTTT. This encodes CASSSGLYAGELFF.

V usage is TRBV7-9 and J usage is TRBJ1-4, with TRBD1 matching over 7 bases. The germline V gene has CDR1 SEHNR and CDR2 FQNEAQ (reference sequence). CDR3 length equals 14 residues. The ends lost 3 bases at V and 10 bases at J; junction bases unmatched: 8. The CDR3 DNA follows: TGTGCCAGCAGCTTCGGTACAGGGGTAGGAAAACTGTTTTTT. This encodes CASSFGTGVGKLFF.

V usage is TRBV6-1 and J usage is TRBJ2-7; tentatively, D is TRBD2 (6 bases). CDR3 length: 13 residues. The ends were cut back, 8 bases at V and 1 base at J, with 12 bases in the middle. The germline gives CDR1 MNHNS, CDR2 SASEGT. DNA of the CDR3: TGTGCCAGCGAGAGGGGAGGTTCCTACGAGCAGTACTTC. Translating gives CASERGGSYEQYF.

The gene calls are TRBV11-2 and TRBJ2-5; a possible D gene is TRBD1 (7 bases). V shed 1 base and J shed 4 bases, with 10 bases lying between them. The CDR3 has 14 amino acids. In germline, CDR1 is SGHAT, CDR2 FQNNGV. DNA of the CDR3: TGTGCCAGCAGCTTAGGACAGGGAGGAGAGACCCAGTACTTC. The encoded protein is CASSLGQGGETQYF.

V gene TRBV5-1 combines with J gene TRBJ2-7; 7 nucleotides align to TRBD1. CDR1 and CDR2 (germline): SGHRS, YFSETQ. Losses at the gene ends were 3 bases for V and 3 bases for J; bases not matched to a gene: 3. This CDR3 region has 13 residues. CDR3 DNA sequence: TGCGCCAGCAGCTCGTACAGGGGCTACGAGCAGTACTTC. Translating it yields CASSSYRGYEQYF.

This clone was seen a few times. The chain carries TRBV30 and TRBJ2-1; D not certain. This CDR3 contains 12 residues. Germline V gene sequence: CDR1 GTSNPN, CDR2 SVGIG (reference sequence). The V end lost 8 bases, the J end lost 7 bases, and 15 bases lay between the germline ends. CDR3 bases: TGTGCCGGGATCTGGAAGCGTAATGAGCAGTTCTTC. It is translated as CAGIWKRNEQFF.

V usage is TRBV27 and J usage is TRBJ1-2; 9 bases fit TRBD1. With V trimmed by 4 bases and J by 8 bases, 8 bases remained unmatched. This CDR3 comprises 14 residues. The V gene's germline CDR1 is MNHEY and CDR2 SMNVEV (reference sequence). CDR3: CASSSSGTGNGYTF. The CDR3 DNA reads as TGTGCCAGCAGTTCCTCCGGGACAGGGAACGGCTACACCTTC.

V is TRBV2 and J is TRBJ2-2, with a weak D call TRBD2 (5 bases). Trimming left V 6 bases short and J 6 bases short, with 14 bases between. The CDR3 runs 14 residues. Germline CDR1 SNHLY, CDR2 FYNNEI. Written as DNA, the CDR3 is TGTGCCAGCAGCCGGGGATCTCTCGCCGGGGAGCTGTTTTTT. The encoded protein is CASSRGSLAGELFF.

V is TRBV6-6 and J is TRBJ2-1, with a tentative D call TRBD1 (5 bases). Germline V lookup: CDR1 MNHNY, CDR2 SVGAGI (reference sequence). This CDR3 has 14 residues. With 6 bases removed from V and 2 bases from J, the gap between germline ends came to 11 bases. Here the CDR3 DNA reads TGTGCCAGCAGGATCGACAGTGCCTACAATGAGCAGTTCTTC. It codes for CASRIDSAYNEQFF.

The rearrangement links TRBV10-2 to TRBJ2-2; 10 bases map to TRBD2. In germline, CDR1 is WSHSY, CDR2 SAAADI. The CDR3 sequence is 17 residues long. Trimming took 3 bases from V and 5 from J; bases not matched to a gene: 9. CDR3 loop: CASSDRALAGETGELFF. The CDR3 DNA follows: TGCGCCAGCAGTGACCGGGCGCTAGCGGGAGAGACCGGGGAGCTGTTTTTT.

The DNA for the CDR3 is TGTGCCAGCAGTCCACAGGGGGCGTTTGAGACCCAGTACTTC. As protein: CASSPQGAFETQYF. The V gene is TRBV2, the J gene TRBJ2-5, with 9 bases that match TRBD1. This CDR3 is 14 amino acids long. V gave up 5 bases and J gave up 5 bases; unmatched junction bases: 6. Germline CDR1 reads SNHLY; CDR2 reads FYNNEI.

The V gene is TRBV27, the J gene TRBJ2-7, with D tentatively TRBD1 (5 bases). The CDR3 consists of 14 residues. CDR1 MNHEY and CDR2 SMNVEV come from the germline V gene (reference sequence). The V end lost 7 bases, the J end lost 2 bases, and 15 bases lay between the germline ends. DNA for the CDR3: TGTGCCAGCAATAATTTTAGACAGCCCTACGAGCAGTACTTC. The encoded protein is CASNNFRQPYEQYF.

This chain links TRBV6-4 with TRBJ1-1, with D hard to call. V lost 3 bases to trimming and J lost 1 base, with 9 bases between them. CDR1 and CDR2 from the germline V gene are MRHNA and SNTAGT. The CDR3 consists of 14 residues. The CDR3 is CASSEQPENTEAFF. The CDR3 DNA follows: TGTGCCAGCAGTGAACAACCTGAGAACACTGAAGCTTTCTTT.